Presented here are 21 T cell receptor beta chains from one specimen sequenced in a study of identical twins. TCRdb analysed the 5' RACE reads with MiXCR anew, one entry per CDR3 protein. The sample records 200,000 to 250,000 distinct CDR3 sequences, more than 9.5% being singletons. These records were also assigned to another study, of yellow fever vaccine responses in identical twins.

Sequenced: memory (CD45RO+) T cells sorted from blood. These receptors all stem from a woman aged 18-30 years in good health.

This clonotype was counted a few times. The J gene is TRBJ2-1, the V gene TRBV20-1, with 10 bases aligning to TRBD2. J gave up 5 bases and V 1 base, and 11 bases lay outside the gene matches. The CDR3 is 17 amino acids. Looked up from germline, CDR1 is DFQATT and CDR2 is SNEGSKA (reference sequence). CDR3 in amino acids: CSARVLSGGLPNNEQFF. The CDR3 DNA reads TGCAGTGCTAGAGTTCTTAGCGGGGGGCTACCGAACAATGAGCAGTTCTTC.

The chain carries TRBV5-4 and TRBJ2-3, with D possibly matching TRBD2 (5 bases). V was shortened by 0 bases and J by 8 bases, with 13 bases between the two germline ends. In germline, CDR1 is SGHNT, CDR2 YYREEE (reference sequence). This CDR3 has 14 residues. The CDR3 region is CASSLEVPGGTQYF. In DNA form, the CDR3 reads TGTGCCAGCAGCTTGGAGGTACCAGGAGGTACGCAGTATTTT.

This clonotype was seen a handful of times. The V call is TRBV19, the J call TRBJ2-2, with D possibly TRBD1 on 7 matching bases. The CDR3 covers 12 residues. The germline V and J ends were trimmed by 3 bases and 10 bases, with 9 bases remaining between them. Germline V CDR1 and CDR2: LNHDA, SQIVND (reference sequence). The CDR3 is CASSIRGEELFF. CDR3 nucleotides: TGTGCCAGTAGTATCAGGGGGGAGGAGCTGTTTTTT. Combining the CDR3 with reference TRBV19 and TRBJ2-2 gives the whole variable domain DGGITQSPKYLFRKEGQNVTLSCEQNLNHDAMYWYRQDPGQGLRLIYYSQIVNDFQKGDIAEGYSVSREKKESFPLTVTSAQKNPTAFYLCASSIRGEELFFGEGSRLTVL.

This clonotype was counted a few times. The chain carries TRBV5-6 and TRBJ2-7; 9 nucleotides match TRBD1. V shed 1 base, J shed 4 bases, and the junction held 9 bases outside the gene matches. CDR1 and CDR2 (germline): SGHDT, YYEEEE. The CDR3 sequence is 16 residues long. CDR3 coding DNA: TGTGCCAGCAGCTTGCAACAGGGGGCAAGCAGGTACGAGCAGTACTTC. Translated: CASSLQQGASRYEQYF.

This clonotype was detected only a few times. This chain uses TRBV5-6 with TRBJ2-1; D possibly corresponds to TRBD1 (7 bases). Trimming took 7 bases from V and 3 from J, leaving 20 bases between them. Germline CDR1 reads SGHDT; CDR2 reads YYEEEE. This CDR3 is 16 amino acids long. CDR3 bases: TGTGCCAGCGTGGGGTTTTCAGGGGGGAACTACAATGAGCAGTTCTTC. Amino acid sequence: CASVGFSGGNYNEQFF.

There are a few counts of this clonotype. This chain joins TRBV5-1 and TRBJ1-2, with D possibly TRBD1 on 5 matching bases. This CDR3 has 14 amino acids. V lost 3 bases and J 9 bases, leaving 18 bases between the germline ends. Germline assignment: CDR1 SGHRS and CDR2 YFSETQ. CDR3 protein: CASSSGTEPRSYTF. For the CDR3, the DNA is TGCGCCAGCAGCTCGGGGACGGAACCACGGAGCTACACCTTC.

This clonotype was seen a handful of times. The V and J genes are TRBV19 and TRBJ2-7, with 9 bases matching TRBD1. Unmatched junction bases numbered 10, after V lost 3 bases and J lost 4 bases. Germline V lookup: CDR1 LNHDA, CDR2 SQIVND (reference sequence). This CDR3 spans 16 amino acids. CDR3 sequence reads: CASSITPGTGQYEQYF. Written as DNA, the CDR3 is TGTGCCAGTAGTATTACCCCCGGGACAGGGCAGTACGAGCAGTACTTC.

The chain carries TRBV15 and TRBJ2-4; D is perhaps TRBD1 (6 bases). Germline CDR1 reads LNHNV; CDR2 reads YYDKDF (reference sequence). V lost 7 bases and J 0 bases, leaving 7 bases between the germline ends. CDR3 length: 13 amino acids. CDR3 nucleotide sequence: TGTGCCACCACAGGGGTAGCCAAAAACATTCAGTACTTC. The encoded protein is CATTGVAKNIQYF.

This clonotype was counted between two and nine times. V usage is TRBV20-1 and J usage is TRBJ2-7, with TRBD2 identical over 8 bases. Trimming removed 6 bases from V and 2 bases from J; junction bases left unmatched: 6. The CDR3 has 13 residues. From germline, CDR1 is DFQATT and CDR2 SNEGSKA (reference sequence). The CDR3 DNA follows: TGCAGTGCAAGCCGCGGGGGGACCTACGAGCAGTACTTC. Its translation is CSASRGGTYEQYF.

This clonotype was counted many times. CDR3 nucleotides: TGTGCCAGCAGCTGGGGGACAAACTACGAGCAGTACTTC. Residues: CASSWGTNYEQYF. This chain uses TRBV3-1 with TRBJ2-7; weak D call: TRBD1 (6 bases). CDR1 LGHDT and CDR2 YNNKEL come from the germline V gene (reference sequence). Trimming removed 5 bases at V and 3 bases at J, with 11 bases between. This CDR3 is 13 amino acids long.

This clonotype was recorded a few times. This sequence joins TRBV20-1 and TRBJ1-6; D is possibly TRBD1 (6 bases). V lost 5 bases and J lost 7, with 12 bases in between. Germline V gene lookup returns CDR1 DFQATT and CDR2 SNEGSKA (reference sequence). This CDR3 comprises 13 residues. The CDR3 sequence is CSAPGGGNSPLHF. CDR3 in DNA: TGCAGTGCTCCGGGGGGCGGGAATTCACCCCTCCACTTT.

This clonotype came up a few times. J is TRBJ2-3 and V is TRBV18; 11 nucleotides match TRBD2. J was trimmed by 6 bases and V by 0 bases; bases with no gene match: 8. The CDR3 consists of 17 residues. Per the germline V gene, CDR1 is KGHSH and CDR2 is LQKENI. The CDR3 here is CASSPPGRLAGLDTQYF. As DNA, the CDR3 is TGTGCCAGCTCACCACCCGGCAGACTAGCGGGGTTGGATACGCAGTATTTT.

This sequence joins TRBV5-1 and TRBJ2-7; D possibly corresponds to TRBD2 (6 bases). Germline lookup yields CDR1 SGHRS and CDR2 YFSETQ. The CDR3 contains 15 residues. V dropped 4 bases and J dropped 5 bases, with 19 bases sitting between them. The CDR3 is CASSPDGGPGDEQYF. The CDR3 DNA sequence: TGCGCCAGCAGCCCGGACGGAGGGCCTGGGGACGAGCAGTACTTC. Full variable domain (remainder filled in from reference TRBV5-1 and TRBJ2-7): KAGVTQTPRYLIKTRGQQVTLSCSPISGHRSVSWYQQTPGQGLQFLFEYFSETQRNKGNFPGRFSGRQFSNSRSEMNVSTLELGDSALYLCASSPDGGPGDEQYFGPGTRLTVT.

This clonotype showed up many times. This chain connects TRBV20-1 to TRBJ2-1; D ambiguous. V lost 5 bases, J lost 6 bases, and 11 bases lay in between. Germline V lookup: CDR1 DFQATT, CDR2 SNEGSKA (reference sequence). CDR3 length: 12 amino acids. Here the CDR3 DNA reads TGCAGTGCTTGCACGACGAGCAATGAGCAGTTCTTC. It translates to CSACTTSNEQFF.

The V gene is TRBV27, the J gene TRBJ2-7, with 8 bases identical to TRBD2. The CDR3 length is 13 residues. The ends lost 6 bases at V and 7 bases at J; junction bases unmatched: 8. Germline-derived CDR1 and CDR2 are MNHEY and SMNVEV (reference sequence). The CDR3 spells CASRSSGEGEQYF. The CDR3 DNA reads TGTGCCAGCAGGAGTAGCGGGGAGGGGGAGCAGTACTTC.

This clonotype was counted between two and nine times. This chain joins TRBV2 and TRBJ2-1, with TRBD2 identical over 10 bases. The V gene's germline CDR1 is SNHLY and CDR2 FYNNEI. This CDR3 comprises 11 residues. The CDR3 DNA sequence: TGTGGTAGCGGGGGGAACAATGAGCAGTTCTTC. Residues: CGSGGNNEQFF.

This clonotype was seen only a few times. The genes are TRBV14 and TRBJ2-7; D possibly corresponds to TRBD2 (5 bases). Germline assignment: CDR1 SGHDN and CDR2 FVKESK. The CDR3 consists of 12 residues. The ends were cut back, 3 bases at V and 5 bases at J, with 8 bases in the middle. As DNA, the CDR3 is TGTGCCAGCAGCCATTCCGGGAACGAGCAGTACTTC. Translation gives CASSHSGNEQYF. Looking up the rest from reference TRBV14 and TRBJ2-7 gives the full variable domain: EAGVTQFPSHSVIEKGQTVTLRCDPISGHDNLYWYRRVMGKEIKFLLHFVKESKQDESGMPNNRFLAERTGGTYSTLKVQPAELEDSGVYFCASSHSGNEQYFGPGTRLTVT.

The chain joins TRBV2 to TRBJ2-7, with D perhaps given as TRBD1 or TRBD2 (7 bases each). CDR1 SNHLY and CDR2 FYNNEI come from the germline V gene. There are 12 residues in the CDR3. Between the trimmed V and J ends, which lost 5 bases and 6 bases, there was a span of 11 bases. CDR3 nucleotides: TGTGCCAGCAGTCAGGGGGGGCTCGAGCAGTACTTC. Amino acids: CASSQGGLEQYF.

This clonotype was seen at least ten times. This chain connects TRBV20-1 to TRBJ2-1; no reliable D call. The CDR3 is 11 amino acids. V was trimmed by 5 bases and J by 4 bases, leaving 6 bases between them. CDR1 is DFQATT and CDR2 is SNEGSKA in the germline V gene (reference sequence). In nucleotides, the CDR3 is TGCAGTGCTTCCCAATACAATGAGCAGTTCTTC. Encoded protein: CSASQYNEQFF.

This clonotype has a handful of counts. The chain couples TRBV7-2 to TRBJ2-5; TRBD1 matches 7 bases. Germline CDR1 reads SGHTA; CDR2 reads FQGNSA. J gave up 4 bases and V 5 bases, and 7 bases lay outside the gene matches. The CDR3 runs to 14 residues. The CDR3 DNA is TGTGCCAGCAGCCTCGACAGGGTTTCAGAGACCCAGTACTTC. Translating it yields CASSLDRVSETQYF.

The J gene is TRBJ2-3, the V gene TRBV7-2; D is possibly TRBD1 or TRBD2 (6 bases each). The CDR3 loop spans 16 amino acids. V was shortened by 5 bases and J by 2 bases, with 17 bases between the two germline ends. Per germline, CDR1 SGHTA and CDR2 FQGNSA. This chain's CDR3 is CASSPQGRGVTDTQYF. DNA of the CDR3: TGTGCCAGCAGCCCGCAGGGGCGGGGAGTCACAGATACGCAGTATTTT.